Listed below are T cell receptor beta chains from one sample, sequenced in a study of blood T cell repertoires in COVID-19. Only in-frame clones appear in the TCRdb table, and some are missing; sequencing was by immunoSEQ multiplex PCR. The sample includes 70,000 or so clones, around 85% of them seen just once. The sample consisted of peripheral blood. The receptors shown here come from a woman older than 75 with active or convalescent COVID-19. Both conserved end residues are part of each CDR3. Each record gives: clone size, CDR3 length, J gene, V gene, D gene, CDR3 DNA, CDR3 protein. A D gene is named only where the DNA matches it firmly. Size tells how often a clone was seen (once, few, many) or the class of an expanded clone, and some rows leave it out.

NA 16 TRBJ2-6 TRBV4-1 TRBD2 TGCGCCAGCAGCTCGGGGGGTGGAACTGGGGCCAACGTCCTGACTTTC CASSSGGGTGANVLTF
NA 13 TRBJ2-5 TRBV7-9 NA TGTGCCAGCAGCAGGGACACCGGGGAGACCCAGTACTTC CASSRDTGETQYF
NA 14 TRBJ1-5 TRBV6-5 TRBD1 TGTGCCAGCAGTACAGGGGATTTCAATCAGCCCCAGCATTTT CASSTGDFNQPQHF
NA 16 TRBJ2-1 TRBV27 TRBD1 TGTGCCAGCAGTACCTCCGGGACAGGTTCCTACAATGAGCAGTTCTTC CASSTSGTGSYNEQFF
NA 16 TRBJ2-3 TRBV5-1 NA TGCGCCAGCAGCCCACAGGATGAATCGCGCACAGATACGCAGTATTTT CASSPQDESRTDTQYF
NA 17 TRBJ1-1 TRBV27 NA TGTGCCAGCAGACCGGCAGGGAAGATACTACGTGGCACTGAAGCTTTCTTT CASRPAGKILRGTEAFF
NA 14 TRBJ2-1 TRBV7-3 NA TGTGCCAGCAGCCCCGTGGCTCCCTACAATGAGCAGTTCTTC CASSPVAPYNEQFF
NA 15 TRBJ1-1 TRBV27 NA TGTGCCAGCAGTTTATTGAGAGAGGGAGGCACTGAAGCTTTCTTT CASSLLREGGTEAFF
NA 15 TRBJ1-2 TRBV27 NA TGTGCCAGCAGCGCCAACGGCGTCAGGGCTTCAGGCTACACCTTC CASSANGVRASGYTF
NA 13 TRBJ1-1 TRBV5-8 NA TGTGCCAGCAGGGGGAGGTGGTTGACTGAAGCTTTCTTT CASRGRWLTEAFF
NA 13 TRBJ1-2 TRBV10-3 NA TGTGCCATCAGTGAGTACGGGGGCTATGGCTACACCTTC CAISEYGGYGYTF
NA 16 TRBJ1-3 TRBV6-5 TRBD1 TGTGCCAGCAGTTACCTCGGACAGGCCTCTGGAAACACCATATATTTT CASSYLGQASGNTIYF
NA 15 TRBJ2-7 TRBV7-2 NA TGTGCCAGCAGCGTAGGGGGCCGGGGGGGATACGAGCAGTACTTC CASSVGGRGGYEQYF
few 13 TRBJ1-3 TRBV12-3/TRBV12-4 NA TGTGCCAGCAGTTTTTCCCTGGGAAACACCATATATTTT CASSFSLGNTIYF
NA 15 TRBJ1-2 TRBV7-9 TRBD1 TGTGCCAGCAGCTTGCCAGGGGACAGCTACTATGGCTACACCTTC CASSLPGDSYYGYTF
NA 16 TRBJ2-5 TRBV21-1 NA TGTGCCAGCAGCAAAGAAAAAGGAGACAGACAAGAGACCCAGTACTTC CASSKEKGDRQETQYF
once 13 TRBJ2-7 TRBV14 NA TGTGCCAGCAGCCACATAGCGTCATACGAGCAGTACTTC CASSHIASYEQYF
NA 14 TRBJ2-3 TRBV9 NA TGTGCCAGCAGCGTAGCGAGGCCCCCAGATACGCAGTATTTT CASSVARPPDTQYF
NA 16 TRBJ2-2 TRBV4-1 NA TGCGCCAGCAGCCAAGCCCTGGTCAGGGCCGGCGGGGAGCTGTTTTTT CASSQALVRAGGELFF
NA 16 TRBJ2-7 TRBV5-6 TRBD2 TGTGCCAGCAGCTTCGTTGGCGGGGGGGTCTCCTACGAGCAGTACTTC CASSFVGGGVSYEQYF
NA 14 TRBJ2-3 TRBV6-5 NA TGTGCCAGCCAGGCCACCTACGGAACAGATACGCAGTATTTT CASQATYGTDTQYF
few 15 TRBJ2-7 TRBV6-5 TRBD2 TGTGCCAGCAGAATACGTCTAGCGGATTCCTACGAGCAGTACTTC CASRIRLADSYEQYF
NA 17 TRBJ1-5 TRBV7-8 NA TGTGCCAGCAGCTACCAACCAGGAGACAGGCCCGGTCAGCCCCAGCATTTT CASSYQPGDRPGQPQHF
NA 13 TRBJ1-1 TRBV5-6 TRBD1 TGTGCCAGCAACTTACAGGGGGCTGGTGAAGCTTTCTTT CASNLQGAGEAFF
NA 14 TRBJ1-1 TRBV9 TRBD1 TGTGCCAGCAGCTTCGGGACAGGGGGGACTGAAGCTTTCTTT CASSFGTGGTEAFF
NA 11 TRBJ2-7 TRBV12-5 NA TGTGCTAGTGGCCGTACCTACGAGCAGTACTTC CASGRTYEQYF
NA 14 TRBJ1-1 TRBV9 TRBD1 TGTGCCAGCAGCCGGGACAGGGTGGACACTGAAGCTTTCTTT CASSRDRVDTEAFF
NA 15 TRBJ2-3 TRBV7-3 NA TGTGCCAGCAGCTCTACGACAACACGCACAGATACGCAGTATTTT CASSSTTTRTDTQYF
once 15 TRBJ2-2 TRBV4-3 TRBD1 TGCGCCAGCAGCCGAGACAGGGGTGCGACCGGGGAGCTGTTTTTT CASSRDRGATGELFF
NA 15 TRBJ2-7 TRBV7-9 TRBD1 TGTGCCAGCAGCTTAGGGGACCTCAGGGGGCGCGAGCAGTACTTC CASSLGDLRGREQYF
NA 14 TRBJ2-7 TRBV5-5 NA TGTGCCAGCAGCTTTACCCCCAGCGGAGGGGAGCAGTACTTC CASSFTPSGGEQYF
NA 15 TRBJ1-4 TRBV7-6 TRBD1 TGTGCCAGCAGCTTAGCTGGGACAGGGGCGGAAAAACTGTTTTTT CASSLAGTGAEKLFF
NA 11 TRBJ2-7 TRBV29-1 TRBD1 TGCAGCGTGGGGGACAGCTACGAGCAGTACTTC CSVGDSYEQYF
once 12 TRBJ2-3 TRBV27 NA TGTGCCAGCGGAGTTAGCACAGATACGCAGTATTTT CASGVSTDTQYF
NA 14 TRBJ2-3 TRBV2 TRBD2 TGTGCCAGCACCGGGACTACTAGCACAGATACGCAGTATTTT CASTGTTSTDTQYF
NA 15 TRBJ1-5 TRBV6-6 TRBD1 TGTGCCAGCAGTTACGACAGGGGCGTCAATCAGCCCCAGCATTTT CASSYDRGVNQPQHF
NA 15 TRBJ2-5 TRBV7-8 TRBD1 TGTGCCAGCAGCTTAGACCGGGACAGGGTAGAGACCCAGTACTTC CASSLDRDRVETQYF
NA 15 TRBJ1-5 TRBV19 TRBD1 TGTGCCAGTAGGAGGGGACAGGAAATCAATCAGCCCCAGCATTTT CASRRGQEINQPQHF
once 14 TRBJ2-3 TRBV6-2/TRBV6-3 NA TGTGCCAGCAGTTACTCGGGCACCACAGATACGCAGTATTTT CASSYSGTTDTQYF
NA 17 TRBJ1-5 TRBV18 NA TGTGCCAGCTCCTCGGAGCCACAAGAAAATAGCAATCAGCCCCAGCATTTT CASSSEPQENSNQPQHF